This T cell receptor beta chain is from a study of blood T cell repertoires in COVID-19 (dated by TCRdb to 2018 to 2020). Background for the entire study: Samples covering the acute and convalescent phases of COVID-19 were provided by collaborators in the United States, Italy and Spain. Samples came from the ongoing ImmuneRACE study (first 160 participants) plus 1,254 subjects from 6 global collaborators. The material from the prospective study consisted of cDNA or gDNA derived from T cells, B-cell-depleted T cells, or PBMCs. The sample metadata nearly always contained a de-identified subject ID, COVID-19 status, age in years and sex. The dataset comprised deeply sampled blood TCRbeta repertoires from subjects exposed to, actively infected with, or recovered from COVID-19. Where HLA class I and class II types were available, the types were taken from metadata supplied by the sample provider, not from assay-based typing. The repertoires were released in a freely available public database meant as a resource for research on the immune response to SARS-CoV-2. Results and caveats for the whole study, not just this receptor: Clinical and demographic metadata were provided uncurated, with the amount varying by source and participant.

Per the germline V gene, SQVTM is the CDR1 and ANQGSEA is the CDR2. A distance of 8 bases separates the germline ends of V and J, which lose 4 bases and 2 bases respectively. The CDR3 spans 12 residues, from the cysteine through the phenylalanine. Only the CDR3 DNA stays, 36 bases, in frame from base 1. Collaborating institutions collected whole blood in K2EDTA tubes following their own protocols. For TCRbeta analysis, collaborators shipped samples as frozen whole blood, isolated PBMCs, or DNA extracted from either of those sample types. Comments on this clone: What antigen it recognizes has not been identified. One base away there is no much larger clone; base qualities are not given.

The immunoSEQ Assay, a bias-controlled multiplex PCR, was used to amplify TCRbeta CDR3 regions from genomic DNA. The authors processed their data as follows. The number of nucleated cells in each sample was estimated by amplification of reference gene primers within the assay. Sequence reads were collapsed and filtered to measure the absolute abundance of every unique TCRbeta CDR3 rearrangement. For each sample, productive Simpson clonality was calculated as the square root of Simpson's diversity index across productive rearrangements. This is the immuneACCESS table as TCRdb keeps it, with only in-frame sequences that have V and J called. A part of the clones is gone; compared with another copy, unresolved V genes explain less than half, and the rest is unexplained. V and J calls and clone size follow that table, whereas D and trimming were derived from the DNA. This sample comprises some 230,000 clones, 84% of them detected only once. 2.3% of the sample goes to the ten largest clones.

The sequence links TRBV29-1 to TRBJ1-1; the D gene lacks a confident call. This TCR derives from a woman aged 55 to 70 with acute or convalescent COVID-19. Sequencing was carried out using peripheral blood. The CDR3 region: CSVAGRNTEAFF. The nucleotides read TGCAGCGTTGCTGGTAGAAACACTGAAGCTTTCTTT.